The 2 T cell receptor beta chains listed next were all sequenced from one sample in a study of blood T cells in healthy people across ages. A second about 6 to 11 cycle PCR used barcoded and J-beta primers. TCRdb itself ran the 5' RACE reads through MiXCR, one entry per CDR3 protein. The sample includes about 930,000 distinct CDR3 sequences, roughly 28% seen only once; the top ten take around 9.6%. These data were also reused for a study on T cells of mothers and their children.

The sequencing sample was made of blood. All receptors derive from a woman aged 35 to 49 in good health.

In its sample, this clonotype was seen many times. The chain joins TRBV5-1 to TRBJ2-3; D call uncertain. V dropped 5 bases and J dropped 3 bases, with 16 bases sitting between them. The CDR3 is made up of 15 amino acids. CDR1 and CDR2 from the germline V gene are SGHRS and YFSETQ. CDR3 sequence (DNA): TGCGCCAGCAGTGAGGCTAACAAACCAACAGATACGCAGTATTTT. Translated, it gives CASSEANKPTDTQYF.

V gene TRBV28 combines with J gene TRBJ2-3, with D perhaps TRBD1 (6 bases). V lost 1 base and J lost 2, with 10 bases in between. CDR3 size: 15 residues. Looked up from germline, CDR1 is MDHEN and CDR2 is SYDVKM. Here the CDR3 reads CASSLLGTPTDTQYF. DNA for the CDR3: TGTGCCAGCAGTTTATTGGGGACACCCACAGATACGCAGTATTTT.